What follows describes a single T cell receptor beta chain. The antigen is undetermined. The PCR ran on 60 Vbeta and 13 Jbeta primers. This table comes from immunoSEQ multiplex PCR, and its TCRdb copy is limited to in-frame clones, with some not included. Of 150,000 or so clones in the sample, about four fifths were seen once. V was cut by 6 bases and J by 4 bases, with 10 bases left in between. CDR1 and CDR2 from the germline V gene are SNHLY and FYNNEI. The CDR3 contains 12 residues. The sample is drawn from a study of cytomegalovirus exposure and HLA in healthy donors. Study results and limitations: In an earlier analysis, about 87% or about 30%: the productive usage of most TCR beta V segments.

Specimen: PBMCs. The clonotype originates from a woman in her 50s in good health and CMV-seropositive. V is TRBV2 and J is TRBJ2-7, with D unresolved. The CDR3 sequence: CASRRNGYEQYF. CDR3 bases: TGTGCCAGCAGGAGGAACGGATACGAGCAGTACTTC.